Listed below are T cell receptor beta chains from one sample, sequenced in a study of blood T cell repertoires in COVID-19. This table comes from immunoSEQ multiplex PCR, and its TCRdb copy is limited to in-frame clones, with some not included. The sample holds about 160,000 clones, roughly 82% seen once. The sequenced sample consisted of peripheral blood. All receptors come from a woman between 40 and 50 years old with COVID-19, enrolled during active disease. Each CDR3 is given without its conserved first and last residue. Not every row has a clone size; where given, it reads once, few, many or a size class.

V gene	J gene	clone size	CDR3 protein
TRBV27	TRBJ1-4	-	ASSPLGASNEKLF
TRBV27	TRBJ1-1	-	ASSYRAASTEAF
TRBV9	TRBJ1-1	-	ASSVGQYTEAF
TRBV6-6	TRBJ1-6	-	ASSYLGQSNSPLH
TRBV2	TRBJ1-5	-	AGRQGDESNQPQH
TRBV28	TRBJ2-2	-	ASRALRGGGPYTGELF
TRBV4-1	TRBJ2-3	-	ASSRSLGDTQY
TRBV7-3	TRBJ1-1	-	ASSLMRASEAF
TRBV28	TRBJ2-7	-	ASSLTAGGRVYEQY
TRBV30	TRBJ2-4	-	AWRTGAAKNIQY
TRBV30	TRBJ2-4	-	AWDGTGSKNIQY
TRBV7-3	TRBJ1-2	-	ASSLMPRTDYGYT
TRBV7-9	TRBJ2-1	-	ASSLVGTGYNEQF
TRBV7-3	TRBJ2-6	-	ASSVQGPPGANVLT
TRBV6-5	TRBJ1-1	-	ASSYGPGWTEAF
TRBV7-9	TRBJ1-4	-	ASADRAGEKLF
TRBV3-1/TRBV3-2	TRBJ2-5	-	ASSQDHYRETQY
TRBV29-1	TRBJ1-1	-	SVDEGAF
TRBV5-6	TRBJ2-2	-	ASSRTSPGELF
TRBV2	TRBJ2-5	-	ASSATDTQETQY
TRBV19	TRBJ2-5	medium-sized	ASSIADRAQETQY
TRBV4-2	TRBJ2-7	-	ASSRPGQIMYEQY
TRBV15	TRBJ1-3	-	ATSRDPPHSGNTIY
TRBV2	TRBJ1-4	few	ASSDRGSSEMGILF
TRBV28	TRBJ1-1	-	ASSLFVNTEAF
TRBV7-9	TRBJ1-4	few	ASSARQGYEKLF
TRBV3-1/TRBV3-2	TRBJ2-3	-	ASSQLAGGITDTQY
TRBV3-1/TRBV3-2	TRBJ1-1	many	ASSQGGREAF
TRBV9	TRBJ2-5	-	ASSQAGGGPGETQY
TRBV4-1	TRBJ2-1	-	ASSQEEEGTYNEQF
TRBV18	TRBJ1-2	-	ASSPNSNNYGYT
TRBV14	TRBJ1-6	-	ASSQNQGFLSPLH
TRBV4-2	TRBJ1-3	-	ASSQSVPGNTIY
TRBV3-1/TRBV3-2	TRBJ2-3	-	ASSQEFDYSTDTQY
TRBV28	TRBJ2-5	-	ASSLNLARRVAETQY